These T cell receptor beta chains were read from a single sample in a study of T cell responses to AZD1222 COVID-19 vaccine. The repertoire was sequenced with immunoSEQ multiplex PCR; TCRdb's copy has only in-frame clones and lacks some. This sample has under 170,000 clones, with 92% found just once. The sequences come from peripheral blood, collected 28 days after the second AZD1222 dose. Receptors originate from an adult who received the AZD1222 COVID-19 vaccine. Both conserved end residues are part of each CDR3. Fields, in order: J gene, V gene, clone size, D gene, CDR3 DNA, CDR3 protein. The D gene is left open where the match is weak. Expanded clones get a size class; other rows say once, few or many, or leave the size out.

>TRBJ1-2|TRBV11-2|once|TRBD1
TGTGCCAGCGGACAGGGAAACTATGGCTACACCTTC
CASGQGNYGYTF
>TRBJ2-2|TRBV7-3|-|-
TGTGCCAGCAGCTTATTACCAGGACGGGGAAACACCGGGGAGCTGTTTTTT
CASSLLPGRGNTGELFF
>TRBJ2-5|TRBV10-3|-|-
TGTGCCATCAGTGATCGGGTCGGAGTGGAGACCCAGTACTTC
CAISDRVGVETQYF
>TRBJ1-1|TRBV19|-|TRBD1
TGTGCCAGTAGCCCGGACAGGGATACTGAAGCTTTCTTT
CASSPDRDTEAFF
>TRBJ1-1|TRBV15|-|-
TGTGCCACAGGGCGGGGGACGAACACTGAAGCTTTCTTT
CATGRGTNTEAFF
>TRBJ2-3|TRBV5-1|-|TRBD2
TGCGCCAGCAGCCTGTTGGGACTAGCGGGACCAGATACGCAGTATTTT
CASSLLGLAGPDTQYF
>TRBJ2-3|TRBV5-1|-|TRBD2
TGCGCCAGCAGCTTTGGGGGACTAGCGGGAGTAGGAGATACGCAGTATTTT
CASSFGGLAGVGDTQYF
>TRBJ1-2|TRBV11-3|-|TRBD1
TGTGCCAGCAGCTTAGGACAGGGCATTGGCTACACCTTC
CASSLGQGIGYTF
>TRBJ1-2|TRBV19|-|-
TGTGCCAGTAGTATCCGCGCAGGGTGGGACTATGGCTACACCTTC
CASSIRAGWDYGYTF
>TRBJ2-7|TRBV11-3|-|-
TGTGCCAGCAGCTTAGGCCTTGGTGGCGAGCAGTACTTC
CASSLGLGGEQYF
>TRBJ1-3|TRBV28|-|TRBD1
TGTGCCAGCAGTTTAGGACAGGGAATCTTGAGGCCCGGAAACACCATATATTTT
CASSLGQGILRPGNTIYF